Sequencing of this T cell receptor (beta chain) was carried out in a study of blood T cell repertoires in COVID-19 (dated by TCRdb to 2018 to 2021). Background on the whole study: Collaborator samples came from the United States, Italy and Spain and covered acute and convalescent phases of COVID-19. The prospective study material was composed of cDNA or gDNA derived from T cells, B-cell-depleted T cells, or PBMCs. The dataset comprised deeply sampled blood TCRbeta repertoires from subjects exposed to, actively infected with, or recovered from COVID-19. The repertoires were released in a freely available public database meant as a resource for research on the immune response to SARS-CoV-2. The samples were drawn from two sources: the first 160 participants of the ongoing ImmuneRACE study, and 1,200 or so subjects contributed by 6 global collaborators. A de-identified subject ID, COVID-19 status, age in years and sex were almost always included in the sample metadata. Where available, HLA class I and class II types were taken from metadata supplied by the sample provider and were not determined by assay-based typing. What the research found in general, with its limitations: The amount of clinical and demographic metadata varied by source and participant and was provided uncurated.

The collaborating institutions used their own protocols to collect whole blood in K2EDTA tubes. For TCRbeta analysis, collaborator samples were shipped as frozen whole blood, as isolated PBMCs, or as DNA extracted from either sample type. A note on this clone: Its antigen remains unidentified. The input lacks base qualities; no much larger clone sits a single base away.

The CDR3 measures 15 amino acids from cysteine to phenylalanine. The kept DNA is CDR3 alone, 45 bases in frame from the first base. V and J are trimmed by 0 bases and 3 bases, and the gene matches miss 1 base of the junction. Looking up the germline V gene yields CDR1 SGHRS and CDR2 YFSETQ. The immunoSEQ Assay, a bias-controlled multiplex PCR, was used to amplify TCRbeta CDR3 regions from genomic DNA. In the authors' own workflow: The number of nucleated cells in each sample was estimated by amplification of reference gene primers within the assay. Sequence reads were collapsed and filtered to measure the absolute abundance of every unique TCRbeta CDR3 rearrangement. For each sample, productive Simpson clonality was calculated as the square root of Simpson's diversity index across productive rearrangements. Not all clones reach the TCRdb copy of this immuneACCESS table, which keeps in-frame sequences only. Checked studies attribute under half of the gap to unresolved V genes and leave the rest unexplained. The V and J calls and the clone size are those of that table, but D and trimming were determined from the DNA. For this sample the table gives around 69,000 clones, of which approximately 81% were detected only once. The ten top clones hold 8.5% to 10% of the sample.

Sequenced sample: peripheral blood. The sequence was obtained from a man aged 45-65 years with active COVID-19. Here the chain combines TRBV5-1 and TRBJ2-1; 9 bases in the middle match TRBD2. The CDR3 in this case is CASSLEAGGYNEQFF. The sequenced DNA: TGCGCCAGCAGCTTGGAAGCGGGGGGCTACAATGAGCAGTTCTTC.